This T cell receptor beta chain was sequenced in a study of blood T cell repertoires in COVID-19. The overall study: Samples came from the United States, Italy and Spain, spanning acute and convalescent COVID-19. PBMCs, B-cell-depleted T cells, or T cells were the source of the cDNA or gDNA that made up the material.

Germline values: CDR1 SQVTM, CDR2 ANQGSEA. The V gene end was trimmed by 5 bases and the J gene end by 0 bases; junction bases not matched to a gene: 16. CDR3 size: 17 residues. Study processing details: It was from reference gene primer amplification that nucleated cell counts were estimated. This table comes from immunoSEQ multiplex PCR, and its TCRdb copy is limited to in-frame clones, with some not included. V and J calls and clone size follow that table, whereas D and trimming were derived from the DNA. The sample comprises 100,000 to 120,000 clones, about 72% of which are singletons, and 6% to 8.5% rests with the top ten. The sample holds one count of this clone.

The sample taken for sequencing was peripheral blood. The genes are TRBV29-1 and TRBJ2-7, with 7 bases lining up with TRBD1. This clonotype originated in a woman in her fifties or sixties with acute or convalescent COVID-19. The CDR3 nucleotides read TGCAGCGTTAAAGGAGTTAGTTGGGACAGAAACTCCTACGAGCAGTACTTC. Its protein product is CSVKGVSWDRNSYEQYF.